The text below deals with one TCR beta chain. This sample is drawn from a study of blood T cell repertoires in COVID-19. Study in general: Some COVID-19 samples were acute and others convalescent; all came from the United States, Italy and Spain. From T cells, B-cell-depleted T cells, or PBMCs came the material, which was cDNA or gDNA.

The V segment lost 5 bases and the J segment 2 bases; nucleotides outside the gene matches: 7. Germline CDR1 reads SGHDT; CDR2 reads YYEEEE. The CDR3 contains 15 residues. Seattle patient enrollment occurred during active infection, with longitudinal follow-up thereafter. Authors' processing steps: Reference gene primer amplification gave nucleated cell count estimates. TCRdb's table, derived via immunoSEQ multiplex PCR, lists solely in-frame clones and lacks some. That table supplies the V and J calls and clone size; D and trimming were determined from the DNA. The sample carries 250,000 to 300,000 clones, around nine tenths recorded once.

This clonotype was obtained from a woman under 40 with COVID-19, enrolled during active disease. The sample comprised peripheral blood. The V and J genes are TRBV5-6 and TRBJ1-2; TRBD1 aligns across 9 bases. CDR3 region: CASRLQGAGNYGYTF. The CDR3 DNA follows: TGTGCCAGCAGGCTACAGGGGGCTGGAAACTATGGCTACACCTTC.